These T cell receptor beta chains were read from a single sample in a study of blood T cell repertoires in COVID-19. Profiled with immunoSEQ multiplex PCR; TCRdb holds only in-frame clones, not every one. The data hold about 160,000 clones, with roughly 80% observed a single time. Sample: PBMCs or T cells enriched from blood (not recorded which). The receptors shown here come from a woman aged 60 to 75 who had recovered from COVID-19. CDR3s include the opening cysteine and the closing phenylalanine or tryptophan. The order of the fields is clone size, V gene, D gene, J gene, CDR3 protein, CDR3 DNA. The D gene is left open where the match is weak. Rows give clone size only sometimes, using once, few, many, or a class for an expanded clone.

>NA|TRBV18|TRBD2|TRBJ2-1
CASSPGTSRYEQFF
TGTGCCAGCTCACCCGGGACTAGTCGCTATGAGCAGTTCTTC
>few|TRBV15|NA|TRBJ1-2
CATSSRTAYGYTF
TGTGCCACCAGCAGTCGGACAGCCTATGGCTACACCTTC
>NA|TRBV11-2|NA|TRBJ1-6
CASSLNTHNSPLHF
TGTGCCAGCAGCTTAAACACGCATAATTCACCCCTCCACTTT
>few|TRBV27|TRBD1|TRBJ1-2
CASSARQGHYGYTF
TGTGCCAGCAGTGCCCGACAGGGTCACTATGGCTACACCTTC
>NA|TRBV7-2|TRBD1|TRBJ2-3
CASSLDRGDTQYF
TGTGCCAGCAGCTTAGACAGGGGAGATACGCAGTATTTT
>few|TRBV12-3/TRBV12-4|NA|TRBJ1-1
CASKGQTYTEAFF
TGTGCCAGCAAGGGACAAACCTACACTGAAGCTTTCTTT
>NA|TRBV5-1|NA|TRBJ1-4
CASSLEGREGKLFF
TGCGCCAGCAGCTTGGAAGGCAGGGAAGGAAAACTGTTTTTT
>NA|TRBV21-1|NA|TRBJ1-1
CASVQQGKNTEAFF
TGTGCCAGCGTACAACAGGGGAAGAACACTGAAGCTTTCTTT
>NA|TRBV6-4|TRBD2|TRBJ2-1
CASRKLAGYNEQFF
TGTGCCAGCAGGAAGCTAGCGGGGTACAATGAGCAGTTCTTC
>NA|TRBV27|NA|TRBJ1-6
CASSLRQAQREKAPLHF
TGTGCCAGCAGTTTACGGCAGGCGCAACGAGAAAAGGCACCCCTCCACTTT
>once|TRBV2|TRBD1|TRBJ2-5
CASRRTGGEETQYF
TGTGCCAGCAGGCGGACAGGGGGCGAAGAGACCCAGTACTTC
>once|TRBV5-1|TRBD2|TRBJ2-7
CASSLGSGGYEQYF
TGCGCCAGCAGCTTGGGTAGCGGGGGGTACGAGCAGTACTTC
>NA|TRBV10-1|NA|TRBJ2-5
CASRYGTAGGETQYF
TGCGCCAGCAGATACGGGACAGCGGGTGGGGAGACCCAGTACTTC
>NA|TRBV9|TRBD1|TRBJ2-5
CASSGGGQASQETQYF
TGTGCCAGCAGCGGTGGAGGACAGGCCTCCCAAGAGACCCAGTACTTC
>NA|TRBV24-1|TRBD2|TRBJ2-5
CATSPSGGRETQYF
TGTGCCACCAGTCCTAGCGGGGGGAGGGAGACCCAGTACTTC
>NA|TRBV2|NA|TRBJ1-2
CASSQISNYGYTF
TGTGCCAGCAGTCAGATATCTAACTATGGCTACACCTTC
>NA|TRBV15|NA|TRBJ1-3
CATSRGGQTRNTIYF
TGTGCCACCAGCAGGGGTGGACAAACCCGGAACACCATATATTTT
>NA|TRBV18|TRBD1|TRBJ1-1
CASSPRGTEDTEAFF
TGTGCCAGCTCACCTCGGGGGACAGAAGATACTGAAGCTTTCTTT
>NA|TRBV20-1|NA|TRBJ1-2
CSASPRESYGYTF
TGCAGTGCTAGTCCTCGGGAGTCCTATGGCTACACCTTC
>NA|TRBV12-3/TRBV12-4|NA|TRBJ2-1
CASSLGYGNEQFF
TGTGCCAGCAGTTTAGGATACGGGAATGAGCAGTTCTTC
>NA|TRBV15|NA|TRBJ2-1
CATSSGRGNEQFF
TGTGCCACCAGCAGTGGCAGGGGTAATGAGCAGTTCTTC
>NA|TRBV10-3|NA|TRBJ2-1
CAISERDEQFF
TGTGCCATCAGTGAGCGGGATGAGCAGTTCTTC
>NA|TRBV5-4|NA|TRBJ1-2
CASSSTTGANYGYTF
TGTGCCAGCAGTTCTACGACAGGAGCTAACTATGGCTACACCTTC
>NA|TRBV29-1|NA|TRBJ1-1
CSVEVTRGTEAFF
TGCAGCGTTGAAGTGACCCGGGGGACTGAAGCTTTCTTT
>NA|TRBV20-1|NA|TRBJ2-7
CSANTKYEQYF
TGCAGTGCGAATACAAAATACGAGCAGTACTTC
>few|TRBV14|NA|TRBJ1-1
CASSLTGSGMVAFF
TGTGCCAGCAGCCTTACAGGGAGCGGAATGGTAGCTTTCTTT
>few|TRBV3-1/TRBV3-2|TRBD1|TRBJ2-6
CASSPTGAGANVLTF
TGTGCCAGCAGTCCCACAGGGGCTGGGGCCAACGTCCTGACTTTC
>once|TRBV7-8|NA|TRBJ1-5
CATLAGYSNQPQHF
TGTGCCACCCTAGCTGGCTATAGCAATCAGCCCCAGCATTTT
>few|TRBV9|TRBD1|TRBJ1-4
CASSPRQGKGTNEKLFF
TGTGCCAGCAGCCCAAGACAGGGGAAGGGAACTAATGAAAAACTGTTTTTT
>NA|TRBV5-1|TRBD1|TRBJ1-1
CASSLGGDRTEAFF
TGCGCCAGCAGCTTGGGTGGGGACAGAACTGAAGCTTTCTTT
>NA|TRBV4-1|TRBD1|TRBJ1-2
CASSPRQGESYGYTF
TGCGCCAGCAGCCCCCGACAGGGAGAGAGCTATGGCTACACCTTC
>NA|TRBV28|TRBD1|TRBJ1-1
CASSLYRTGGTEAFF
TGTGCCAGCAGTTTATATCGAACAGGGGGCACTGAAGCTTTCTTT
>NA|TRBV30|NA|TRBJ1-5
CACGTSEPPQHF
TGTGCCTGCGGGACTTCAGAGCCGCCCCAGCATTTT
>NA|TRBV18|TRBD1|TRBJ1-6
CASSWDSYNSPLHF
TGTGCCAGCTCGTGGGACAGCTATAATTCACCCCTCCACTTT
>NA|TRBV27|NA|TRBJ2-7
CATALSGGSPYEQYF
TGTGCCACCGCTTTGAGTGGAGGGAGTCCCTACGAGCAGTACTTC
>NA|TRBV25-1|NA|TRBJ1-3
CASSEFVRTSGNTIYF
TGTGCCAGCAGTGAATTCGTCAGAACCTCTGGAAACACCATATATTTT
>NA|TRBV21-1|NA|TRBJ2-1
CASRKTEWGQGHNEQFF
TGTGCCAGCAGGAAGACTGAATGGGGACAGGGCCACAATGAGCAGTTCTTC
>NA|TRBV28|NA|TRBJ2-5
CASSFNSETQYF
TGTGCCAGCAGTTTTAATTCAGAGACCCAGTACTTC
>NA|TRBV5-4|NA|TRBJ2-1
CASSLSYEQFF
TGTGCCAGCAGCTTGTCGTATGAGCAGTTCTTC
>NA|TRBV6-1|NA|TRBJ1-1
CASSELGQMNTEAFF
TGTGCCAGCAGTGAACTCGGACAGATGAACACTGAAGCTTTCTTT
>few|TRBV2|NA|TRBJ2-5
CASSWANRQETQYF
TGTGCCAGCAGTTGGGCGAATCGTCAAGAGACCCAGTACTTC
>NA|TRBV15|NA|TRBJ1-5
CATSRDRGLDQPQHF
TGTGCCACCAGCAGAGACCGGGGTTTAGATCAGCCCCAGCATTTT
>NA|TRBV5-1|TRBD2|TRBJ2-1
CASSLVTPSGGAPYNEQFF
TGCGCCAGCAGCTTAGTTACGCCTAGCGGGGGGGCGCCCTACAATGAGCAGTTCTTC
>NA|TRBV3-1/TRBV3-2|TRBD1|TRBJ1-5
CASSQTRGPSNQPQHF
TGTGCCAGCAGCCAAACGAGGGGGCCTAGCAATCAGCCCCAGCATTTT
>NA|TRBV19|NA|TRBJ1-1
CASSKGTNMNTEAFF
TGTGCCAGTAGTAAAGGGACAAATATGAACACTGAAGCTTTCTTT
>NA|TRBV5-1|NA|TRBJ2-2
CASSLAPSYTGELFF
TGCGCCAGCAGCTTGGCCCCGTCCTACACCGGGGAGCTGTTTTTT
>NA|TRBV5-6|TRBD1|TRBJ1-1
CASSSTGQGATEAFF
TGTGCCAGCAGTTCGACGGGACAGGGGGCTACTGAAGCTTTCTTT
>once|TRBV29-1|NA|TRBJ1-2
CSVVGQGNGYTF
TGCAGCGTTGTGGGGCAGGGAAATGGCTACACCTTC
>NA|TRBV24-1|TRBD1|TRBJ2-1
CATSDSGTGTYNEQFF
TGTGCCACCAGTGATTCCGGGACAGGGACCTACAATGAGCAGTTCTTC
>NA|TRBV25-1|NA|TRBJ1-2
CASSLNNYGYTF
TGTGCCAGCAGCTTAAATAACTATGGCTACACCTTC
>NA|TRBV3-1/TRBV3-2|NA|TRBJ1-5
CASSQDSGIGQPQHF
TGTGCCAGCAGCCAAGATTCGGGGATCGGACAGCCCCAGCATTTT
>NA|TRBV4-1|TRBD2|TRBJ2-3
CASSQDSQRGGSGDTQYF
TGCGCCAGCAGCCAAGATTCACAGCGGGGGGGTTCTGGTGATACGCAGTATTTT
>NA|TRBV19|NA|TRBJ2-4
CASSIPPTSPKNIQYF
TGTGCCAGTAGTATCCCCCCAACAAGTCCTAAAAACATTCAGTACTTC
>NA|TRBV5-4|TRBD1|TRBJ2-7
CASSSGQGVHEQYF
TGTGCCAGCAGCTCTGGACAGGGAGTCCACGAGCAGTACTTC
>few|TRBV10-2|NA|TRBJ2-2
CASRSTGNTGELFF
TGCGCCAGCAGGTCGACAGGGAACACCGGGGAGCTGTTTTTT
>few|TRBV30|TRBD1|TRBJ1-1
CAWSPGGGRSSFF
TGTGCCTGGAGTCCAGGGGGCGGCCGATCGTCTTTCTTT
>once|TRBV6-5|NA|TRBJ1-1
CASRSYVRDTEAFF
TGTGCCAGCAGAAGCTACGTCCGGGACACTGAAGCTTTCTTT
>once|TRBV6-5|NA|TRBJ1-6
CARGVCGPNSPLHF
TGTGCCAGAGGAGTTTGCGGCCCGAATTCACCCCTCCACTTT
>NA|TRBV6-5|TRBD1|TRBJ1-1
CASDRGLTEAFF
TGTGCCAGCGACAGGGGGCTAACTGAAGCTTTCTTT